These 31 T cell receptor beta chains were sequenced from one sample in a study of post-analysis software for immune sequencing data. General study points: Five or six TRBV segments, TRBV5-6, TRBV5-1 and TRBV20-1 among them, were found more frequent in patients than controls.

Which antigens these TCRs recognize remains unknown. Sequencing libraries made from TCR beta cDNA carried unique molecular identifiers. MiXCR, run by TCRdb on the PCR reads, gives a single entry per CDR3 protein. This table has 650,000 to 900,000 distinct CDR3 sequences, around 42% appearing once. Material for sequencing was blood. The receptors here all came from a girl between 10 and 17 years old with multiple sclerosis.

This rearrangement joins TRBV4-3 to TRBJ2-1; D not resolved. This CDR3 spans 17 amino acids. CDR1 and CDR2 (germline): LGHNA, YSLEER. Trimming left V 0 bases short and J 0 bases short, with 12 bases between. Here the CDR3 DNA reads TGCGCCAGCAGCCAAGATAGGGCCTCCAGCTCCTACAATGAGCAGTTCTTC. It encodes CASSQDRASSSYNEQFF.

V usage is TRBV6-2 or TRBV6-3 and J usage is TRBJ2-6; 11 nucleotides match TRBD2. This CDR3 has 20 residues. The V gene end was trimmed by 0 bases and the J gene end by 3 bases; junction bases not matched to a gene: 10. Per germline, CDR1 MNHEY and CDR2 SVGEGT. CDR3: CASSYSSDGLAGLGANVLTF. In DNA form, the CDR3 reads TGTGCCAGCAGTTACTCCAGTGATGGACTAGCGGGTCTTGGGGCCAACGTCCTGACTTTC.

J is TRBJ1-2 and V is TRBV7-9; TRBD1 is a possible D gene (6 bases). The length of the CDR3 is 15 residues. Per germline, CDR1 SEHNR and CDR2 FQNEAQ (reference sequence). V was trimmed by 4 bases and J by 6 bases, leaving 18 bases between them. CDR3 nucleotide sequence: TGTGCCAGCAGCTCCCCGGGGGGGCGAGGAGATGGCTACACCTTC. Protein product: CASSSPGGRGDGYTF.

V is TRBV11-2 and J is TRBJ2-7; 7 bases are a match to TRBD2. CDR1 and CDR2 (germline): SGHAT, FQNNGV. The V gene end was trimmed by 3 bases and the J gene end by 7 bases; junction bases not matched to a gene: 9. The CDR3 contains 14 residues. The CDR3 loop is CASSFLAAYNEQYF. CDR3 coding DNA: TGTGCCAGCAGCTTTCTAGCGGCCTACAATGAGCAGTACTTC. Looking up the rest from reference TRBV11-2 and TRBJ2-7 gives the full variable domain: EAGVAQSPRYKIIEKRQSVAFWCNPISGHATLYWYQQILGQGPKLLIQFQNNGVVDDSQLPKDRFSAERLKGVDSTLKIQPAKLEDSAVYLCASSFLAAYNEQYFGPGTRLTVT.

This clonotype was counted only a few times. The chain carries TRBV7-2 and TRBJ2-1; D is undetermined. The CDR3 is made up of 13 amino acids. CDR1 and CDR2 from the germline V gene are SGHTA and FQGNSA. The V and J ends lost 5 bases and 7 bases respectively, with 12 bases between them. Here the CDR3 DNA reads TGTGCCAGCAGCCCGGATAGCTGGAATGAGCAGTTCTTC. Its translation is CASSPDSWNEQFF.

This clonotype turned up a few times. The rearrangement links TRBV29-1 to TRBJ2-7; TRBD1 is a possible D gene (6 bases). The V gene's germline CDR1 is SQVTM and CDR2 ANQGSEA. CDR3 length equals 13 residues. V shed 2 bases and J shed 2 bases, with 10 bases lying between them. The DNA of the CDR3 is TGCAGCGTTGAAATGGACAGCCCCTACGAGCAGTACTTC. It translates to CSVEMDSPYEQYF.

CDR3 residues: CSVVDRDSNQPQHF. The CDR3 DNA sequence: TGCAGCGTTGTGGACAGGGATAGCAATCAGCCCCAGCATTTT. J is TRBJ1-5 and V is TRBV29-1; TRBD1 aligns across 8 bases. Germline V gives CDR1 SQVTM, CDR2 ANQGSEA. This CDR3 contains 14 residues. J gave up 0 bases and V 4 bases, and 2 bases lay outside the gene matches. The variable domain in full, completed from reference TRBV29-1 and TRBJ1-5, reads SAVISQKPSRDICQRGTSLTIQCQVDSQVTMMFWYRQQPGQSLTLIATANQGSEATYESGFVIDKFPISRPNLTFSTLTVSNMSPEDSSIYLCSVVDRDSNQPQHFGDGTRLSIL.

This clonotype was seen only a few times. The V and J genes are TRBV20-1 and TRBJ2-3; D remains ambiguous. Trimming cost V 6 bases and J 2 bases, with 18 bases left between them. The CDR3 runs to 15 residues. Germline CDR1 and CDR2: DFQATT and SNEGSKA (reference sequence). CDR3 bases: TGCAGTGCCACCAAGGCGCAAGCCTACACAGATACGCAGTATTTT. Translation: CSATKAQAYTDTQYF.

For the CDR3, the DNA is TGTGCCAGCAGTTCGACAGGGACGACTGAAGCTTTCTTT. As protein: CASSSTGTTEAFF. The chain recombines TRBV6-6 with TRBJ1-1, with TRBD1 matching over 7 bases. CDR1 MNHNY and CDR2 SVGAGI come from the germline V gene (reference sequence). J lost 5 bases, V lost 4 bases, and 4 bases had no gene match. This CDR3 has 13 residues.

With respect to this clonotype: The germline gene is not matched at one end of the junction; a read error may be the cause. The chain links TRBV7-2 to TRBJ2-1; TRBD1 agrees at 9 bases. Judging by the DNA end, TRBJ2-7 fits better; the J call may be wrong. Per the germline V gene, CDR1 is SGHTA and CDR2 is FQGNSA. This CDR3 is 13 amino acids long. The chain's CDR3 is CARSHGTGYEQYF. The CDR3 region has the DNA TGTGCCCGCAGCCACGGGACAGGGTACGAGCAGTACTTC.

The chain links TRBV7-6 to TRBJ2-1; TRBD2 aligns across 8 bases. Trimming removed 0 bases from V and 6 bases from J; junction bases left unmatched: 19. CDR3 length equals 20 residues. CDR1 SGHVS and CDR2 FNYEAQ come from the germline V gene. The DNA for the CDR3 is TGTGCCAGCAGCTTAGCGCCTAGCGGGCTGGCAGGCTTGATGGCCAATGAGCAGTTCTTC. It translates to CASSLAPSGLAGLMANEQFF.

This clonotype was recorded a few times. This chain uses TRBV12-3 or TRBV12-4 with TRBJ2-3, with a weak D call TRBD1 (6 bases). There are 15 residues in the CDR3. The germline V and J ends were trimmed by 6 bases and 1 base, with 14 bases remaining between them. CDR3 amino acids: CASSEQGFRTDTQYF. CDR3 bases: TGTGCCAGCAGCGAACAGGGATTCCGCACAGATACGCAGTATTTT.

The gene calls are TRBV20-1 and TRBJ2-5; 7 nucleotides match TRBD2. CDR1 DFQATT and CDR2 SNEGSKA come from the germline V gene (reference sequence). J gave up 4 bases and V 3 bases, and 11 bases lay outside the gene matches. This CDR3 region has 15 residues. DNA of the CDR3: TGCAGTGCTAGGAAAGCGGGAAGGGATGTAGAGACCCAGTACTTC. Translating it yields CSARKAGRDVETQYF.

As DNA, the CDR3 is TGTGCCATCAGAATTAAAGCGGGAGTTGAAGATACGCAGTATTTT. It codes for CAIRIKAGVEDTQYF. The genes are TRBV10-3 and TRBJ2-3; 8 bases map to TRBD2. The V segment lost 6 bases and the J segment 5 bases; nucleotides outside the gene matches: 10. Germline values: CDR1 ENHRY, CDR2 SYGVKD. The CDR3 is 15 amino acids.

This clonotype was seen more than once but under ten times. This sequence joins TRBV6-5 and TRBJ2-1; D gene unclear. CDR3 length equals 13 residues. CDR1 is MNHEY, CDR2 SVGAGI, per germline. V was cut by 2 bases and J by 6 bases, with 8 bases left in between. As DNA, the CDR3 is TGTGCCAGCAGTTACCAGGCTGCCAATGAGCAGTTCTTC. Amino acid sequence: CASSYQAANEQFF.

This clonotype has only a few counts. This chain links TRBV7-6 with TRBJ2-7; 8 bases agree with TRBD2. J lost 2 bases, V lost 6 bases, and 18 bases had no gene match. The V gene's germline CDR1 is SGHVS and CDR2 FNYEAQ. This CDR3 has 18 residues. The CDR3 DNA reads TGTGCCAGCAGTCCAGGGGCAGACCCCGGGACTAGAACCTACGAGCAGTACTTC. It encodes CASSPGADPGTRTYEQYF.

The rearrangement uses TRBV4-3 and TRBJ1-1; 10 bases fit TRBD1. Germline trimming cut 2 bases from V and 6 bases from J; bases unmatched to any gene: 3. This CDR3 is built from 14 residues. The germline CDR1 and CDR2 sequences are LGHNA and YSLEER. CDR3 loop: CASSQLGQGAEAFF. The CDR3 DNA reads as TGCGCCAGCAGCCAACTCGGACAGGGGGCTGAAGCTTTCTTT.

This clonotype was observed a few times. This CDR3 is CSARGVRMEFF. The CDR3 bases are TGCAGTGCTAGAGGGGTTAGAATGGAGTTCTTC. This chain connects TRBV20-1 to TRBJ2-1; D remains unclear. CDR3 length: 11 amino acids. Germline values: CDR1 DFQATT, CDR2 SNEGSKA (reference sequence). V was trimmed by 1 base and J by 14 bases, leaving 12 bases between them.

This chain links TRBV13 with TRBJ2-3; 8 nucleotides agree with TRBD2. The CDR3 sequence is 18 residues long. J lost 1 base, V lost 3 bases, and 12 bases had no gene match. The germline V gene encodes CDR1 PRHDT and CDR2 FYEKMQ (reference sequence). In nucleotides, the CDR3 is TGTGCCAGCAGCTTCTACCGGAACCCGGGACTAGGCACAGATACGCAGTATTTT. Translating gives CASSFYRNPGLGTDTQYF.

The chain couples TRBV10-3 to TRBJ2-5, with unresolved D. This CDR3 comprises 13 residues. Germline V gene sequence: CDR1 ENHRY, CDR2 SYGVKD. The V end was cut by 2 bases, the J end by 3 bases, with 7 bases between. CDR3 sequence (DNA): TGTGCCATCAGTGAGGCTTTAAAAGAGACCCAGTACTTC. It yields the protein CAISEALKETQYF.

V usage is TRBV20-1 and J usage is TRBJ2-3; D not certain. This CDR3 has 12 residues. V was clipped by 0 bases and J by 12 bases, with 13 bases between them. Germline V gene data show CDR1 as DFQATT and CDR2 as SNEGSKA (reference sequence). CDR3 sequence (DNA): TGCAGTGCTAGAGATCGAGAACCAATCCAGTATTTT. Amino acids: CSARDREPIQYF.

The CDR3 region is CASSLPGGLIPDTQYF. As DNA, the CDR3 is TGTGCCAGCAGTCTCCCGGGGGGCTTGATTCCAGATACGCAGTATTTT. The rearrangement joins TRBV28 to TRBJ2-3; weak D call: TRBD2 (7 bases). The CDR3 runs to 16 residues. The V end was cut by 5 bases, the J end by 4 bases, with 19 bases between. The V gene's germline CDR1 is MDHEN and CDR2 SYDVKM.

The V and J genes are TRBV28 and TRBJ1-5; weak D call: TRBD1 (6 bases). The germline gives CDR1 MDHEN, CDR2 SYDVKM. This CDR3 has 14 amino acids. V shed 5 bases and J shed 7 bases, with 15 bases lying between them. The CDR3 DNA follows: TGTGCCAGCAGTACCCGGACAGAAATACAGCCCCAGCATTTT. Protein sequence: CASSTRTEIQPQHF.

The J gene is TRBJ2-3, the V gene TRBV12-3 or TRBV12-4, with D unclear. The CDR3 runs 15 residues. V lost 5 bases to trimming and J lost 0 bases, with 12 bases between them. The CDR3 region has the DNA TGTGCCAGCAGTCTACAATGGCTTAGCACAGATACGCAGTATTTT. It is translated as CASSLQWLSTDTQYF.

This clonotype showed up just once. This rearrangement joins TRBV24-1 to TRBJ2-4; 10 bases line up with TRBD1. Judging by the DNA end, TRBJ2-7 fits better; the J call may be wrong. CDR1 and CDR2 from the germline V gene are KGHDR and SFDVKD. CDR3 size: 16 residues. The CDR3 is CATSDNRQGAYYEQYF. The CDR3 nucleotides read TGTGCCACCAGTGACAACCGACAGGGGGCTTACTACGAGCAGTACTTC.

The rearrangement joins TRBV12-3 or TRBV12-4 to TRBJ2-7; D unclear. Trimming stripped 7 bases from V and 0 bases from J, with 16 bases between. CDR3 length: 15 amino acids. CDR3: CASTSSYLSSYEQYF. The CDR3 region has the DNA TGTGCCAGCACCTCCTCTTACCTAAGCTCCTACGAGCAGTACTTC.

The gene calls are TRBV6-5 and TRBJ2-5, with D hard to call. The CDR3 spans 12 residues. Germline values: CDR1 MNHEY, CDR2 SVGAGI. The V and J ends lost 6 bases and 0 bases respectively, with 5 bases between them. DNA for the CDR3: TGTGCCAGCAGGAGGTACCAAGAGACCCAGTACTTC. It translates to CASRRYQETQYF.

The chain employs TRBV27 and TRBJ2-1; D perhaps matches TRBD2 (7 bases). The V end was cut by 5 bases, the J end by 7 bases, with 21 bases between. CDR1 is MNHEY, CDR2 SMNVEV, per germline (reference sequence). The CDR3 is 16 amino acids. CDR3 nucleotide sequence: TGTGCCAGCAGTCTAGGGGGGCTAGCGGTGACAAATGAGCAGTTCTTC. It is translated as CASSLGGLAVTNEQFF.

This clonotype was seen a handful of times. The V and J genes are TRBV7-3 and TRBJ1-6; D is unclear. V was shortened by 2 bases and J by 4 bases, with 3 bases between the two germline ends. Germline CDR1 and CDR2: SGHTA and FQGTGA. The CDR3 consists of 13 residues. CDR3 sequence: CASSLQYNSPLHF. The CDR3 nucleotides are TGTGCCAGCAGCTTACAATATAATTCACCCCTCCACTTT.

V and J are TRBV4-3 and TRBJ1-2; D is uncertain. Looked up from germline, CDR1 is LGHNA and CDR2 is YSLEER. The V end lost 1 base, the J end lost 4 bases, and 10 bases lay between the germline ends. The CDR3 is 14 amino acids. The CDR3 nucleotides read TGCGCCAGCAGCCAAGTAGCGGGTAGCTATGGCTACACCTTC. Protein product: CASSQVAGSYGYTF.

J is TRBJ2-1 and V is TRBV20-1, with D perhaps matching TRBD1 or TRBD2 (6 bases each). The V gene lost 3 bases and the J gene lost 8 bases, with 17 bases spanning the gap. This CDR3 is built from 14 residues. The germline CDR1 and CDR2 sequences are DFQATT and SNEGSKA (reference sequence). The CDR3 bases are TGCAGTGCTAGCGGGGGCCTCCTTGGCCATGAGCAGTTCTTC. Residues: CSASGGLLGHEQFF.